This entry lists 24 T cell receptor beta chains sequenced from one sample in a study of cytomegalovirus exposure and HLA in healthy donors. The PCR contained 60 Vbeta and 13 Jbeta primers. TCRdb's table, derived via immunoSEQ multiplex PCR, lists solely in-frame clones and lacks some. The data show around 130,000 clones, roughly 72% seen once. Sequencing was carried out using PBMCs. The receptors originated from a woman aged 45-65 years in good health and CMV-seronegative.

For the CDR3, the DNA is TGTGCCATCAGTATGGGTGGGAGGGCAGGCAATGAGCAGTTCTTC. As protein: CAISMGGRAGNEQFF. The chain combines TRBV10-3 with TRBJ2-1, with 7 bases identical to TRBD2. Looked up from germline, CDR1 is ENHRY and CDR2 is SYGVKD. This CDR3 region has 15 residues. J was trimmed by 6 bases and V by 5 bases; bases with no gene match: 10.

Concerning this clone itself: Compared with germline, one end of the junction differs, possibly owing to a read error. The chain uses TRBV5-1 and TRBJ1-1; perhaps TRBD1 as D (6 bases). CDR1 and CDR2 (germline): SGHRS, YFSETQ. CDR3 size: 16 residues. The CDR3 region has the DNA TGCGCCAGCAGCTTGCCGGGGGGCGGGGAGGGCACTGAAGCTCTCTTT. Protein sequence: CASSLPGGGEGTEALF.

The chain is built from TRBV28 and TRBJ1-5; D is perhaps TRBD1 (5 bases). CDR1 and CDR2 (germline): MDHEN, SYDVKM. This CDR3 is built from 16 residues. Trimming left V 7 bases short and J 6 bases short, with 22 bases between. DNA of the CDR3: TGTGCCAGCACCCACGGTTGGCGGGGGGTGGCTCAGCCCCAGCATTTT. Its protein is CASTHGWRGVAQPQHF.

The rearrangement uses TRBV18 and TRBJ2-2; 8 bases are shared with TRBD1. The CDR3 extends over 15 amino acids. After removal of 3 bases from V and 3 bases from J, the junction contained 3 bases not matched to a gene. Germline-derived CDR1 and CDR2 are KGHSH and LQKENI. CDR3 nucleotide sequence: TGTGCCAGCTCACCCGACAGGGGCTACACCGGGGAGCTGTTTTTT. Translated: CASSPDRGYTGELFF.

J is TRBJ1-1 and V is TRBV7-2; no reliable D call. Trimming removed 1 base at V and 3 bases at J, with 6 bases between. CDR3 length: 13 residues. Germline CDR1 SGHTA, CDR2 FQGNSA. CDR3 DNA sequence: TGTGCCAGCAGCTTAGAATCCGACACTGAAGCTTTCTTT. Amino acids: CASSLESDTEAFF.

The rearrangement joins TRBV18 to TRBJ1-1; 7 nucleotides line up with TRBD1. From germline, CDR1 is KGHSH and CDR2 LQKENI. This CDR3 region has 15 residues. The J segment lost 3 bases and the V segment lost 3 bases, leaving 7 bases of the junction unmatched. In DNA, the CDR3 is TGTGCCAGCTCACCGGTGACAGGGACGGACACTGAAGCTTTCTTT. Translation gives CASSPVTGTDTEAFF.

This rearrangement joins TRBV4-2 to TRBJ2-1; TRBD2 matches at 11 bases. The CDR3 is 17 amino acids. Germline trimming cut 0 bases from V and 7 bases from J; bases unmatched to any gene: 8. Germline V gives CDR1 LGHNA, CDR2 YNFKEQ. This CDR3 is CASSQDPRLAGMNEQFF. In DNA form, the CDR3 reads TGTGCCAGCAGCCAAGATCCCCGACTAGCGGGAATGAATGAGCAGTTCTTC.

The rearrangement links TRBV29-1 to TRBJ1-3, with no clear D. Between the trimmed V and J ends, which lost 1 base and 0 bases, there was a span of 10 bases. The CDR3 consists of 15 residues. Germline-derived CDR1 and CDR2 are SQVTM and ANQGSEA. The CDR3 loop reads CSVEGGSFSGNTIYF. The CDR3 DNA follows: TGCAGCGTTGAAGGCGGGAGCTTCTCTGGAAACACCATATATTTT.

The chain employs TRBV19 and TRBJ1-5; perhaps TRBD1 as D (5 bases). This CDR3 contains 15 residues. CDR1 LNHDA and CDR2 SQIVND come from the germline V gene (reference sequence). The V and J ends lost 3 bases and 7 bases respectively, with 16 bases between them. For the CDR3, the DNA is TGTGCCAGTAGTATCCAGGGTGGCATCATACAGCCCCAGCATTTT. Protein sequence: CASSIQGGIIQPQHF.

The rearrangement joins TRBV27 to TRBJ2-2, with D perhaps matching TRBD1 (5 bases). The J call may be incorrect, as the DNA end agrees better with TRBJ1-1. The CDR3 runs to 14 residues. Germline lookup yields CDR1 MNHEY and CDR2 SMNVEV (reference sequence). The CDR3 loop reads CASSFHRGGAEAFF. As DNA, the CDR3 is TGTGCCAGCAGTTTTCATCGGGGCGGGGCTGAAGCTTTCTTT.

This clone was counted a few times. This sequence joins TRBV5-4 and TRBJ1-1, with D perhaps matching TRBD1 (5 bases). Looked up from germline, CDR1 is SGHNT and CDR2 is YYREEE (reference sequence). The CDR3 is 15 residues long. V gave up 0 bases and J gave up 4 bases, with 13 bases separating them. The CDR3 spells CASSLARRVFTEAFF. The CDR3 DNA is TGTGCCAGCAGCTTGGCCCGCAGGGTCTTCACTGAAGCTTTCTTT.

V is TRBV6-5 and J is TRBJ2-4; a possible D gene is TRBD2 (5 bases). The V and J ends lost 5 bases and 10 bases respectively, with 15 bases between them. CDR1 MNHEY and CDR2 SVGAGI come from the germline V gene. CDR3 length equals 13 residues. The CDR3 DNA reads as TGTGCCAGCAGTGCGCCCCTGGACTTTATTCAGTACTTC. This translates into CASSAPLDFIQYF.

V and J are TRBV5-1 and TRBJ1-5, with D perhaps matching TRBD1 (5 bases). V lost 0 bases to trimming and J lost 4 bases, with 11 bases between them. The CDR3 spans 15 residues. The germline V gene has CDR1 SGHRS and CDR2 YFSETQ. The CDR3 protein is CASSLGGLTNQPQHF. The CDR3 DNA is TGCGCCAGCAGCTTGGGGGGCCTCACAAATCAGCCCCAGCATTTT.

The chain joins TRBV7-9 to TRBJ1-2; possibly TRBD1 for D (6 bases). There are 12 residues in the CDR3. Germline V lookup: CDR1 SEHNR, CDR2 FQNEAQ (reference sequence). V shed 5 bases and J shed 6 bases, with 10 bases lying between them. The CDR3 nucleotides are TGTGCCAGCAGCATCGGACAGCATGGCTACACCTTC. Its translation is CASSIGQHGYTF.

This clone was counted between two and nine times. This sequence joins TRBV5-4 and TRBJ1-1, with D hard to call. This CDR3 comprises 13 residues. Germline V gene sequence: CDR1 SGHNT, CDR2 YYREEE (reference sequence). V lost 1 base and J 1 base, leaving 5 bases between the germline ends. The DNA for the CDR3 is TGTGCCAGCAGCTTGAGGAGGAACACTGAAGCTTTCTTT. Its protein is CASSLRRNTEAFF.

This clone was detected a few times. The rearrangement links TRBV5-1 to TRBJ2-2, with TRBD2 matching over 15 bases. The CDR3 spans 16 residues. J was trimmed by 8 bases and V by 3 bases; bases with no gene match: 5. Per germline, CDR1 SGHRS and CDR2 YFSETQ. CDR3 nucleotide sequence: TGCGCCAGCAGCTCTGGACTAGCGGGAGGGACTGGGGAGCTGTTTTTT. This codes for CASSSGLAGGTGELFF.

The chain carries TRBV7-9 and TRBJ1-4, with TRBD1 matching 11 bases. Germline V lookup: CDR1 SEHNR, CDR2 FQNEAQ (reference sequence). This CDR3 is built from 16 residues. V was pared by 5 bases and J by 7 bases, with 9 bases of the junction left unmatched. CDR3: CASSPGQGDGSEKLFF. The DNA for the CDR3 is TGTGCCAGCAGCCCGGGACAGGGGGACGGGAGTGAAAAACTGTTTTTT. Full variable domain (rest looked up from reference TRBV7-9 and TRBJ1-4): DTGVSQNPRHKITKRGQNVTFRCDPISEHNRLYWYRQTLGQGPEFLTYFQNEAQLEKSRLLSDRFSAERPKGSFSTLEIQRTEQGDSAMYLCASSPGQGDGSEKLFFGSGTQLSVL.

The chain employs TRBV29-1 and TRBJ2-1; 7 bases match TRBD2. From germline, CDR1 is SQVTM and CDR2 ANQGSEA. The CDR3 spans 15 residues. The V and J ends lost 4 bases and 0 bases, in that order; junction bases with no gene match: 6. CDR3 loop: CSVGASGASYNEQFF. The CDR3 DNA reads as TGCAGCGTTGGGGCTAGCGGAGCCTCCTACAATGAGCAGTTCTTC.

V usage is TRBV10-3 and J usage is TRBJ2-7; 12 bases are shared with TRBD2. CDR1 is ENHRY, CDR2 SYGVKD, per germline. V was pared by 10 bases and J by 2 bases, with 6 bases of the junction left unmatched. CDR3 length: 14 amino acids. This CDR3 reads CARTSGRIAYEQYV. For the CDR3, the DNA is TGTGCCAGAACTAGCGGGAGGATCGCCTACGAGCAGTACGTC.

This clone has more than one count but fewer than ten. The chain joins TRBV18 to TRBJ1-4, with 8 bases identical to TRBD1. The CDR3 totals 16 residues. Germline V gene lookup returns CDR1 KGHSH and CDR2 LQKENI. V lost 3 bases, J lost 5 bases, and 8 bases stayed unmatched. CDR3 residues: CASSPPTGGMNEKLFF. For the CDR3, the DNA is TGTGCCAGCTCACCTCCCACAGGGGGAATGAATGAAAAACTGTTTTTT.

This sequence joins TRBV4-2 and TRBJ2-5; D perhaps matches TRBD2 (6 bases). V dropped 5 bases and J dropped 0 bases, with 16 bases sitting between them. Germline assignment: CDR1 LGHNA and CDR2 YNFKEQ. The CDR3 loop spans 16 amino acids. The CDR3 loop reads CASSAQLGGYQETQYF. The CDR3 DNA reads TGTGCCAGCAGCGCCCAACTAGGAGGGTACCAAGAGACCCAGTACTTC.

The chain couples TRBV6-1 to TRBJ2-7; 8 bases line up with TRBD1. Looked up from germline, CDR1 is MNHNS and CDR2 is SASEGT. J lost 5 bases, V lost 6 bases, and 12 bases had no gene match. CDR3 length: 15 amino acids. CDR3 sequence (DNA): TGTGCCAGCAGCCTCAGCCCCGGACAGGGACACGAGCAGTACTTC. The encoded protein is CASSLSPGQGHEQYF.

This clone has just a few counts. The chain joins TRBV10-3 to TRBJ1-5; 11 positions agree with TRBD1. This CDR3 is built from 15 residues. Looked up from germline, CDR1 is ENHRY and CDR2 is SYGVKD. J gave up 6 bases and V 3 bases, and 4 bases lay outside the gene matches. CDR3 DNA sequence: TGTGCCATCAGTGACGGGACAGGGGGTCTTCAGCCCCAGCATTTT. Translated, it gives CAISDGTGGLQPQHF.

Concerning this clone itself: One end of the junction is discordant with germline, which a read error may explain. The chain links TRBV7-7 to TRBJ2-5; maybe TRBD1 (6 bases). This CDR3 comprises 18 residues. Germline CDR1 SSHAT, CDR2 FNYEAQ (reference sequence). The CDR3 loop reads CASSRASGLLGAGETQYF. Here the CDR3 DNA reads TGTGCTAGCAGCCGTGCGTCGGGGCTCTTGGGGGCGGGAGAGACCCAGTACTTC.